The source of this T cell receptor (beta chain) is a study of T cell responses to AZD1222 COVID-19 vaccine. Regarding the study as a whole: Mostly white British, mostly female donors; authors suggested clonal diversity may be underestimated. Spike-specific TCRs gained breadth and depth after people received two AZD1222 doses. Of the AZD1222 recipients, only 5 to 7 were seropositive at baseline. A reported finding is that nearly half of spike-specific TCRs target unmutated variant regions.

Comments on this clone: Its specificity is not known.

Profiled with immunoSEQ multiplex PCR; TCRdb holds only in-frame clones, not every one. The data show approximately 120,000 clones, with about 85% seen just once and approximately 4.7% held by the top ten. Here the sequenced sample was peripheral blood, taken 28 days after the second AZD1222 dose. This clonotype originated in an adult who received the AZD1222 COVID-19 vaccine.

CDR3 protein: CASSLGDRTTNEKLFF. As DNA, the CDR3 is TGCGCCAGCAGCTTGGGGGACAGAACAACTAATGAAAAACTGTTTTTT. This chain connects TRBV5-1 to TRBJ1-4, with 7 bases aligning to TRBD1. CDR1 and CDR2 from the germline V gene are SGHRS and YFSETQ. The V segment lost 0 bases and the J segment 0 bases; nucleotides outside the gene matches: 2. The CDR3 spans 16 residues.